This T cell receptor beta chain comes out of a study of preoperative IRX-2 immunotherapy in early breast cancer. The sample's treatment: preoperative locoregional IRX-2 cytokine immunotherapy. Patients received preoperative, locoregional IRX-2 cytokine immunotherapy in a phase Ib study. TCRdb's copy holds only in-frame clones and misses some; the assay was immunoSEQ multiplex PCR. The sample has 55,000 to 70,000 clones, less than 95% seen once; the top ten hold 1.5% to 2%. Specimen collection occurred from a patient treated with IRX-2 immunotherapy. The sequence was collected from a human donor with breast cancer.

DNA of the CDR3: TGTGCCAGCAGCTTGGTGTCAGGACGAGAGACCCAGTACTTC. The encoded protein is CASSLVSGRETQYF. The chain has TRBV5-6 and TRBJ2-5; D remains unclear. The CDR3 contains 14 residues. V shed 0 bases and J shed 4 bases, with 10 bases lying between them. Germline V CDR1 and CDR2: SGHDT, YYEEEE.